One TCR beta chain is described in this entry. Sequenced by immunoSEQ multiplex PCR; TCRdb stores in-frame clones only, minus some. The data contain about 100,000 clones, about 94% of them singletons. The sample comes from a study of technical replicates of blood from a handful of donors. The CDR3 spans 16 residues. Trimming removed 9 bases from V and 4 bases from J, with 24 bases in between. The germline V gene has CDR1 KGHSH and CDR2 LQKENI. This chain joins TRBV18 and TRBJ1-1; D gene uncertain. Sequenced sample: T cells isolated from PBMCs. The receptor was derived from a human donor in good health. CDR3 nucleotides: TGTGCCAGTTCTTTGTCCCCCGGAGAGTTTGGCACTGAAGCTTTCTTT. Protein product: CASSLSPGEFGTEAFF.